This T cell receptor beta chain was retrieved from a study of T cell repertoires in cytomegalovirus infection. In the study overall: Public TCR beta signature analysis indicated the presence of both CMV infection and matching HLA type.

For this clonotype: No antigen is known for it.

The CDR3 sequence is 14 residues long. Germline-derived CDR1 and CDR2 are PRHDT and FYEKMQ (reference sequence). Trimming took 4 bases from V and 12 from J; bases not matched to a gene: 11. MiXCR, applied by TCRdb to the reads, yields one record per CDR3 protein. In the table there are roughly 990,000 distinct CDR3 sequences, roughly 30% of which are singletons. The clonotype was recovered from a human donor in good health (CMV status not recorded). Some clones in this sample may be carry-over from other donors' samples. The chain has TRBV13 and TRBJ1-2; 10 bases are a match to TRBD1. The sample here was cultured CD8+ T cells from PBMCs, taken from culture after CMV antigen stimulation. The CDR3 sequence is CASSYDRGRGSNTF. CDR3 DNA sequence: TGTGCCAGCAGCTATGACAGGGGGCGCGGTTCCAACACCTTC.